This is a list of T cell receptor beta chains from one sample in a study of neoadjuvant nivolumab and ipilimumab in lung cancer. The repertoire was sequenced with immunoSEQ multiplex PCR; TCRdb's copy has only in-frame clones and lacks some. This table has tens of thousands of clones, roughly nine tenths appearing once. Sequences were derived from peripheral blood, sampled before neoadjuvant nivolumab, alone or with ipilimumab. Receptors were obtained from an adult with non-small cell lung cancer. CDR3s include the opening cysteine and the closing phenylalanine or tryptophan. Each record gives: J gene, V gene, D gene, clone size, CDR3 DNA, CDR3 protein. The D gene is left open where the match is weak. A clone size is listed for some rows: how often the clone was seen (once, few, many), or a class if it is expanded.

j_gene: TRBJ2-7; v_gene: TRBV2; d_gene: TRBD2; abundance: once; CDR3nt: TGTGCCAGCAGTGGAACCTTACTAGCGGGAGGGCACTACGAGCAGTACTTC; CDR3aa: CASSGTLLAGGHYEQYF
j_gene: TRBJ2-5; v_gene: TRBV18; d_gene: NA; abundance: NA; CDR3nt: TGTGCCAGCTCACCATTCCGGGCAGGGAACCAAGAGACCCAGTACTTC; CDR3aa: CASSPFRAGNQETQYF
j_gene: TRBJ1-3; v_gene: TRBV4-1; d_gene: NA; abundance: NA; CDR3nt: TGCGCCAGCAGCCAAGGGAGGGGTGGAAACACCATATATTTT; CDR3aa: CASSQGRGGNTIYF
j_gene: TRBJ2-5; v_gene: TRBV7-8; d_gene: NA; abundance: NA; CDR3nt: TGTGCCAGCAGCTTAGCGAGGGTAGGGGCTGATGTCCAAGAGACCCAGTACTTC; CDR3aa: CASSLARVGADVQETQYF
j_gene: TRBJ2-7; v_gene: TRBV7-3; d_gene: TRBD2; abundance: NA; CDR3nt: TGTGCCAGCAGCTTTAGCGGGGGCGACTCCTACGAGCAGTACTTC; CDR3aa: CASSFSGGDSYEQYF
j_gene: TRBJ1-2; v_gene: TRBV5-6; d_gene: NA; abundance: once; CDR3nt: TGTGCCAGCAGAGAGCTCAGGGAATACTATGGCTACACCTTC; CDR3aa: CASRELREYYGYTF
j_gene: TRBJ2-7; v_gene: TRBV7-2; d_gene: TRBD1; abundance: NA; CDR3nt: TGTGCCAGCAGCCGTCGACAGGGCACCTACGAGCAGTACTTC; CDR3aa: CASSRRQGTYEQYF
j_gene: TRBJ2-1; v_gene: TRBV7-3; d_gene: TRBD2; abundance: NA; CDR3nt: TGTGCCAGCAGCGCACCCCCCCTAGCGGGAGTTGTTAGGCAGTTCTTC; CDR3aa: CASSAPPLAGVVRQFF
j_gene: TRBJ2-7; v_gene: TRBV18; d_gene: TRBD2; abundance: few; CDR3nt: TGTGCCAGCTCACCACCCGGACTAGCGGCCTACGAGCAGTACTTC; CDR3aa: CASSPPGLAAYEQYF
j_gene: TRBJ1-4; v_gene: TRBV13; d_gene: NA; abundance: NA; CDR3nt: TGTGCCAGCAGCTTATCCCAGGGTGGTGAAAAACTGTTTTTT; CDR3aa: CASSLSQGGEKLFF